The clone carrying this T cell receptor delta chain was detected many times. Distinct nucleotide sequences in the sample also encode this CDR3. TCRdb processed the multiplex PCR reads again with the CATT caller. The profile covers 50,000 or so delta-chain clones, with less than 2% appearing a single time and 7.5% to 10% taken by the ten largest. The J segment lost 0 bases and the V segment lost 3 bases, leaving 1 base of the junction unmatched. Germline V gene data show CDR1 as GEAIGNYY and CDR2 as EKD. The CDR3 spans 16 residues. The source of the sample is a study of γδ T cells in repeated Plasmodium falciparum infection. Vgamma9/Vdelta2+ and Vdelta2-negative gammadelta T cells were flow-sorted from PBMC for bulk sequencing.

V and J are TRDV2 and TRDJ3, with 7 bases lining up with TRDD3. The sequencing input was gamma-delta T cells from blood. The source of this sequence is a pool of human donors (malaria-infected and uninfected, not separated). CDR3 sequence reads: CACDWGSSWDTRQMFF. The CDR3 bases are TGTGCCTGTGACTGGGGGAGCTCCTGGGACACCCGACAGATGTTTTTC.